This T cell receptor (beta chain) emerged from a study of OX40 agonist ivuxolimab in advanced cancers. Study at large: Those enrolled were less than 85% male, with a mean age of around 60 years and ages from about 20 to 90. Whole-study results and caveats: The study found that CD8+ T cells averaged more expanded clones than CD4+.

Systemic immunosuppression or autoimmune disease history was grounds to exclude patients. Patients had blood sampled at baseline and again on cycle 4 day 1 and cycle 7 day 1. To note about this clone: Antigen unknown.

The repertoire was sequenced with immunoSEQ multiplex PCR; TCRdb's copy has only in-frame clones and lacks some. The sample includes more than 60,000 clones, about 89% of them seen just once. The J segment lost 10 bases and the V segment lost 6 bases, leaving 7 bases of the junction unmatched. The CDR3 length is 13 residues. Looked up from germline, CDR1 is MNHNS and CDR2 is SASEGT. The sequence was obtained from an adult with an advanced solid tumor such as melanoma, head and neck, liver or kidney cancer. This material consisted of CD4+ or CD8+ T cells sorted from blood, taken in a trial of the OX40 agonist ivuxolimab. The V gene is TRBV6-1, the J gene TRBJ2-5, with TRBD1 matching over 11 bases. The CDR3 DNA sequence: TGTGCCAGCAGCAGGACAGGGGGCGAGGGCCAGTACTTC. It translates to CASSRTGGEGQYF.